Below, 4 T cell receptor beta chains from the same sample are listed, as sequenced in a study of cytomegalovirus exposure and HLA in healthy donors. A multiplex PCR was run with 60 Vbeta primers and 13 Jbeta primers. Some clones are missing from TCRdb's copy, which holds only in-frame ones; the method was immunoSEQ multiplex PCR. The sample records about 150,000 clones, roughly 70% being singletons. Sequencing input: PBMCs. The origin of the receptors is a man aged 25-40 years in good health and CMV-seronegative.

This clone has more than one count but fewer than ten. The V and J genes are TRBV18 and TRBJ1-1; 10 positions match TRBD1. Germline values: CDR1 KGHSH, CDR2 LQKENI. This CDR3 is 15 amino acids long. After removal of 1 base from V and 7 bases from J, the junction contained 6 bases not matched to a gene. The CDR3 sequence: CASSPRQTGGDEAFF. CDR3 bases: TGTGCCAGCTCACCACGCCAGACAGGGGGCGATGAAGCTTTCTTT.

The chain couples TRBV5-1 to TRBJ2-1; the match to TRBD1 covers 8 bases. Germline lookup yields CDR1 SGHRS and CDR2 YFSETQ. Trimming at V came to 0 bases and at J to 8 bases, leaving 4 bases not matched to a gene. The CDR3 extends over 14 amino acids. As DNA, the CDR3 is TGCGCCAGCAGCTTGGGGACAGGGAGACATGAGCAGTTCTTC. It specifies CASSLGTGRHEQFF.

The chain uses TRBV19 and TRBJ2-1, with 11 bases aligning to TRBD1. CDR3 size: 14 residues. J lost 7 bases, V lost 6 bases, and 5 bases had no gene match. Germline CDR1 is LNHDA and CDR2 is SQIVND (reference sequence). The DNA of the CDR3 is TGTGCCAGTAGGGACAGGGGGCAATGGAATGAGCAGTTCTTC. Translation gives CASRDRGQWNEQFF.

V gene TRBV5-1 combines with J gene TRBJ2-3; 11 bases line up with TRBD2. This CDR3 spans 16 amino acids. Unmatched junction bases numbered 4, after V lost 0 bases and J lost 4 bases. Germline-derived CDR1 and CDR2 are SGHRS and YFSETQ. The CDR3 protein is CASSLVVAGGPDTQYF. The CDR3, as DNA: TGCGCCAGCAGCTTGGTGGTAGCGGGGGGGCCAGATACGCAGTATTTT. Together with reference TRBV5-1 and TRBJ2-3, the CDR3 gives the full variable domain: KAGVTQTPRYLIKTRGQQVTLSCSPISGHRSVSWYQQTPGQGLQFLFEYFSETQRNKGNFPGRFSGRQFSNSRSEMNVSTLELGDSALYLCASSLVVAGGPDTQYFGPGTRLTVL.